This passage covers 26 T cell receptor beta chains from one sample sequenced in a study of blood T cell repertoires in COVID-19. Only in-frame clones appear in the TCRdb table, and some are missing; sequencing was by immunoSEQ multiplex PCR. The sample contains some 100,000 clones, over 65% of which appear only once. Sequenced material: peripheral blood. The receptors shown here come from a human donor in a cohort sampled during active COVID-19.

The chain couples TRBV7-2 to TRBJ1-3, with a weak D call TRBD1 (5 bases). The CDR3 extends over 15 amino acids. Trimming pared 1 base from V and 5 bases from J, leaving 12 bases between. Germline V lookup: CDR1 SGHTA, CDR2 FQGNSA. The CDR3 region is CASSLDPRARNTIYF. The CDR3 region has the DNA TGTGCCAGCAGCTTAGACCCCAGGGCACGAAACACCATATATTTT.

Turning to this clone: At the DNA level, this CDR3 is encoded by other sequences in the same sample as well. The V gene is TRBV9, the J gene TRBJ1-6; 8 bases agree with TRBD1. CDR1 is SGDLS and CDR2 is YYNGEE in the germline V gene. The CDR3 runs 15 residues. V lost 0 bases and J lost 6; bases outside the gene matches: 2. CDR3 amino acids: CASSVGQGANSPLHF. In DNA form, the CDR3 reads TGTGCCAGCAGCGTAGGTCAGGGGGCTAATTCACCCCTCCACTTT.

This clone has just one count. J is TRBJ1-5 and V is TRBV5-6, with D possibly TRBD1 on 6 matching bases. V was clipped by 4 bases and J by 0 bases, with 14 bases between them. Germline lookup yields CDR1 SGHDT and CDR2 YYEEEE. This CDR3 has 16 residues. In DNA, the CDR3 is TGTGCCAGCAGCCAGAAGGGGGTTTTTAGCAATCAGCCCCAGCATTTT. It specifies CASSQKGVFSNQPQHF. The full variable domain, in which reference TRBV5-6 and TRBJ1-5 provide the parts outside the CDR3, is DAGVTQSPTHLIKTRGQQVTLRCSPKSGHDTVSWYQQALGQGPQFIFQYYEEEERQRGNFPDRFSGHQFPNYSSELNVNALLLGDSALYLCASSQKGVFSNQPQHFGDGTRLSIL.

The chain links TRBV7-9 to TRBJ2-5; a possible D gene is TRBD2 (6 bases). The V gene lost 4 bases and the J gene lost 2 bases, with 8 bases spanning the gap. Germline CDR1 reads SEHNR; CDR2 reads FQNEAQ (reference sequence). The length of the CDR3 is 13 residues. CDR3 protein: CASSSAGQETQYF. Written as DNA, the CDR3 is TGTGCCAGCAGCTCGGCGGGACAAGAGACCCAGTACTTC. Combining the CDR3 with reference TRBV7-9 and TRBJ2-5 gives the whole variable domain DTGVSQNPRHKITKRGQNVTFRCDPISEHNRLYWYRQTLGQGPEFLTYFQNEAQLEKSRLLSDRFSAERPKGSFSTLEIQRTEQGDSAMYLCASSSAGQETQYFGPGTRLLVL.

This rearrangement joins TRBV6-5 to TRBJ1-2; 9 nucleotides match TRBD1. The CDR3 loop spans 14 amino acids. Germline trimming cut 5 bases from V and 3 bases from J; bases unmatched to any gene: 4. Germline V gene data show CDR1 as MNHEY and CDR2 as SVGAGI. The CDR3 region is CASSRQGVDYGYTF. CDR3 coding DNA: TGTGCCAGCAGTCGACAGGGGGTCGACTATGGCTACACCTTC.

The chain recombines TRBV7-2 with TRBJ2-1; D remains unclear. Germline CDR1 SGHTA, CDR2 FQGNSA. Trimming shortened V by 6 bases and J by 9 bases, and 15 bases separated the two germline ends. The CDR3 length is 13 residues. CDR3 region: CASRQHRPGEQFF. CDR3 DNA: TGTGCCAGCAGACAACACCGACCGGGTGAGCAGTTCTTC. Complete variable domain (other parts from reference TRBV7-2 and TRBJ2-1): GAGVSQSPSNKVTEKGKDVELRCDPISGHTALYWYRQSLGQGLEFLIYFQGNSAPDKSGLPSDRFSAERTGGSVSTLTIQRTQQEDSAVYLCASRQHRPGEQFFGPGTRLTVL.

The rearrangement uses TRBV20-1 and TRBJ1-4, with TRBD1 as a possible D gene (5 bases). The CDR3 contains 11 residues. V lost 3 bases and J 8 bases, leaving 7 bases between the germline ends. Germline V CDR1 and CDR2: DFQATT, SNEGSKA (reference sequence). The CDR3 is CSASTGEKLFF. Here the CDR3 DNA reads TGCAGTGCTAGTACAGGCGAAAAACTGTTTTTT.

J is TRBJ1-1 and V is TRBV5-4; TRBD1 matches at 9 bases. Trimming removed 4 bases from V and 11 bases from J; junction bases left unmatched: 9. The CDR3 is made up of 13 amino acids. Per germline, CDR1 SGHNT and CDR2 YYREEE (reference sequence). The CDR3 reads CASSLGQGLTAFF. The CDR3 DNA reads as TGTGCCAGCAGCCTCGGACAGGGGCTTACGGCTTTCTTT. Full variable domain (remainder filled in from reference TRBV5-4 and TRBJ1-1): ETGVTQSPTHLIKTRGQQVTLRCSSQSGHNTVSWYQQALGQGPQFIFQYYREEENGRGNFPPRFSGLQFPNYSSELNVNALELDDSALYLCASSLGQGLTAFFGQGTRLTVV.

The V gene is TRBV7-2, the J gene TRBJ1-5; the D is unclear. CDR3 size: 16 residues. Germline V gives CDR1 SGHTA, CDR2 FQGNSA. Deletions cut 5 bases from V and 4 bases from J, with 18 bases between. The CDR3 DNA is TGTGCCAGCAGCCCAACCGGTGCCACTCGGAATCAGCCCCAGCATTTT. Encoded protein: CASSPTGATRNQPQHF.

This clone showed up just once. The chain links TRBV29-1 to TRBJ2-7; 8 positions match TRBD2. The CDR3 contains 15 residues. The germline V gene encodes CDR1 SQVTM and CDR2 ANQGSEA. Trimming at V came to 4 bases and at J to 2 bases, leaving 10 bases not matched to a gene. The CDR3 spells CSVVPPQREPYEQYF. The CDR3 nucleotides are TGCAGCGTTGTCCCCCCCCAGCGGGAGCCCTACGAGCAGTACTTC.

This clone was detected only once. This chain joins TRBV7-9 and TRBJ2-1, with a tentative D call TRBD2 (6 bases). Germline loops: CDR1 SEHNR, CDR2 FQNEAQ (reference sequence). The V end lost 5 bases, the J end lost 0 bases, and 11 bases lay between the germline ends. The CDR3 is 15 residues long. This chain's CDR3 is CASSPGESSYNEQFF. The DNA for the CDR3 is TGTGCCAGCAGCCCGGGAGAGAGCTCCTACAATGAGCAGTTCTTC.

The chain uses TRBV6-5 and TRBJ1-6, with D tentatively TRBD1 (6 bases). CDR1 is MNHEY and CDR2 is SVGAGI in the germline V gene. The CDR3 loop spans 13 amino acids. V was trimmed by 4 bases and J by 8 bases, leaving 9 bases between them. CDR3 region: CASSSGQYSPLHF. The DNA of the CDR3 is TGTGCCAGCAGTTCGGGACAATATTCACCCCTCCACTTT.

The gene calls are TRBV19 and TRBJ1-5; perhaps TRBD1 as D (5 bases). V was shortened by 1 base and J by 4 bases, with 14 bases between the two germline ends. This CDR3 is built from 16 residues. The germline CDR1 and CDR2 sequences are LNHDA and SQIVND (reference sequence). The CDR3 is CASSIGIKGINQPQHF. In DNA form, the CDR3 reads TGTGCCAGTAGTATAGGGATAAAGGGGATTAATCAGCCCCAGCATTTT.

V is TRBV11-2 and J is TRBJ1-1; no reliable D call. With 5 bases removed from V and 4 bases from J, the gap between germline ends came to 14 bases. The germline V gene encodes CDR1 SGHAT and CDR2 FQNNGV. The CDR3 is 14 amino acids. Written as DNA, the CDR3 is TGTGCCAGCAGCCTGGTGACATACCGCACTGAAGCTTTCTTT. The encoded protein is CASSLVTYRTEAFF.

The V and J genes are TRBV9 and TRBJ1-6; D gene uncertain. Germline lookup yields CDR1 SGDLS and CDR2 YYNGEE. This CDR3 is 16 amino acids long. V gave up 6 bases and J gave up 4 bases, with 17 bases separating them. The CDR3 spells CASTPTAAEYNSPLHF. The CDR3 DNA reads TGTGCCAGCACCCCGACGGCGGCAGAATATAATTCACCCCTCCACTTT.

The chain recombines TRBV5-6 with TRBJ2-7; D possibly corresponds to TRBD1 (6 bases). The CDR3 totals 16 residues. V lost 4 bases and J lost 5, with 22 bases in between. CDR1 is SGHDT, CDR2 YYEEEE, per germline. CDR3 sequence reads: CASSKRDIFADHEQYF. The CDR3, as DNA: TGTGCCAGCAGCAAGAGGGACATTTTCGCAGACCACGAGCAGTACTTC.

The chain couples TRBV9 to TRBJ1-6; D unresolved. Trimming stripped 5 bases from V and 10 bases from J, with 16 bases between. Looked up from germline, CDR1 is SGDLS and CDR2 is YYNGEE. CDR3 length: 14 amino acids. CDR3 DNA sequence: TGTGCCAGCAGGCCAAGCGGGTTAGGGTCACCCCTCCACTTT. Protein: CASRPSGLGSPLHF.

The V gene is TRBV5-6, the J gene TRBJ2-5, with a weak D call TRBD1 (6 bases). CDR1 and CDR2 from the germline V gene are SGHDT and YYEEEE. This CDR3 has 16 amino acids. Trimming cost V 3 bases and J 5 bases, with 20 bases left between them. The DNA for the CDR3 is TGTGCCAGCAGCTCTGTCAGGGGCCCGAAACCGGAGACCCAGTACTTC. Its protein product is CASSSVRGPKPETQYF.

J is TRBJ1-1 and V is TRBV5-1; D is ambiguous. The CDR3 consists of 13 residues. Trimming took 1 base from V and 1 from J, leaving 5 bases between them. Per the germline V gene, CDR1 is SGHRS and CDR2 is YFSETQ. DNA of the CDR3: TGCGCCAGCAGCTTGAGACAGAACACTGAAGCTTTCTTT. Protein sequence: CASSLRQNTEAFF.

This sequence joins TRBV6-5 and TRBJ2-7, with 9 positions matching TRBD2. Germline CDR1 and CDR2: MNHEY and SVGAGI. CDR3 length: 15 residues. The V segment lost 2 bases and the J segment 6 bases; nucleotides outside the gene matches: 8. The CDR3 DNA is TGTGCCAGCAGTTACGGCCGCGGGAGGGCGGGCGAGCAGTACTTC. It translates to CASSYGRGRAGEQYF.

This rearrangement joins TRBV7-9 to TRBJ1-6; 9 positions match TRBD1. Germline CDR1 SEHNR, CDR2 FQNEAQ (reference sequence). V lost 5 bases to trimming and J lost 14 bases; unmatched junction nucleotides: 10. The CDR3 has 14 residues. The CDR3 nucleotides are TGTGCCAGCAGCACCGGGACAGGGTTTCTAGCCCTCCACTTT. It codes for CASSTGTGFLALHF. The whole variable domain, filled in from reference TRBV7-9 and TRBJ1-6, reads DTGVSQNPRHKITKRGQNVTFRCDPISEHNRLYWYRQTLGQGPEFLTYFQNEAQLEKSRLLSDRFSAERPKGSFSTLEIQRTEQGDSAMYLCASSTGTGFLALHFGNGTRLTVT.

The chain carries TRBV19 and TRBJ2-3, with a tentative D call TRBD2 (5 bases). The germline CDR1 and CDR2 sequences are LNHDA and SQIVND (reference sequence). This CDR3 region has 15 residues. V lost 5 bases to trimming and J lost 0 bases, with 12 bases between them. CDR3 residues: CASSRTSGSTDTQYF. The CDR3 DNA sequence: TGTGCCAGTAGTCGGACCTCGGGGAGCACAGATACGCAGTATTTT.

The V and J genes are TRBV28 and TRBJ2-1; the match to TRBD1 covers 8 bases. The V and J ends lost 6 bases and 2 bases, in that order; junction bases with no gene match: 6. Per the germline V gene, CDR1 is MDHEN and CDR2 is SYDVKM. The CDR3 is made up of 15 amino acids. The CDR3 DNA reads TGTGCCAGCAGACCGAGGGACAGGCCCTACAATGAGCAGTTCTTC. Its translation is CASRPRDRPYNEQFF.

The gene calls are TRBV11-2 and TRBJ2-7, with 7 bases fitting TRBD1. Germline-derived CDR1 and CDR2 are SGHAT and FQNNGV. This CDR3 has 13 amino acids. V was clipped by 3 bases and J by 7 bases; unmatched bases: 6. The CDR3 sequence: CASSFGTASEQYF. The CDR3 DNA sequence: TGTGCCAGCAGCTTCGGGACAGCGAGTGAGCAGTACTTC.

This clone was seen just once. V and J are TRBV4-1 and TRBJ1-5; D remains unclear. Trimming removed 3 bases from V and 5 bases from J, with 8 bases in between. In germline, CDR1 is MGHRA, CDR2 YSYEKL. The CDR3 extends over 13 amino acids. CDR3 coding DNA: TGCGCCAGCAGCCAGAGAACCTATCAGCCCCAGCATTTT. Translating it yields CASSQRTYQPQHF.

This clone was detected only once. The rearrangement joins TRBV18 to TRBJ2-2, with 10 bases lining up with TRBD1. CDR1 KGHSH and CDR2 LQKENI come from the germline V gene. The V segment lost 6 bases and the J segment 4 bases; nucleotides outside the gene matches: 11. CDR3 length equals 17 residues. The CDR3 region has the DNA TGTGCCAGCTCGGCTTCTCCGACAGGGGGCGGCACCGGGGAGCTGTTTTTT. This sequence encodes CASSASPTGGGTGELFF.